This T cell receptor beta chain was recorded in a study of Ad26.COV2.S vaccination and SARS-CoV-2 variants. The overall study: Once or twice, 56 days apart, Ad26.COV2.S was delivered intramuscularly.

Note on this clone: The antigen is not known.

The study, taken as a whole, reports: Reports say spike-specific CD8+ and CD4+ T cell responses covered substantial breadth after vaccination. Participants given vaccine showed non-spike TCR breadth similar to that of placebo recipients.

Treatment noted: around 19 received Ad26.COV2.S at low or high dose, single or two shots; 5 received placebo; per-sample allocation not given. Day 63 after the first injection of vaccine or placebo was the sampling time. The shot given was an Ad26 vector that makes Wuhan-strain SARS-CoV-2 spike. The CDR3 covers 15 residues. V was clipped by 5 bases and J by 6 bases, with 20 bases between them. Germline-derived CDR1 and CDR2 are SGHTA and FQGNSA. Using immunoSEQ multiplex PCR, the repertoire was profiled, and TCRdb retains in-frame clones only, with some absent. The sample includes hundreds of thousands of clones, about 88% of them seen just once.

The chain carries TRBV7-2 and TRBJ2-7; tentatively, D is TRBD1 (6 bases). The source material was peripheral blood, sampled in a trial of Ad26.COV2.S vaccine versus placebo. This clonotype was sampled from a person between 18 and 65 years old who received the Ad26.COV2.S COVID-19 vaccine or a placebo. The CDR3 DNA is TGTGCCAGCAGCCCCGCTTTATTCGTGGGGGCCGAGCAGTACTTC. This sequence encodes CASSPALFVGAEQYF.